The 14 T cell receptor beta chains presented below share a single source sample, sequenced in a study of blood T cell repertoires in COVID-19. Generated by immunoSEQ multiplex PCR, the TCRdb table keeps only in-frame clones and is missing some. The sample yields approximately 150,000 clones, around 90% seen once. The material sequenced was peripheral blood. The receptors derive from a human donor in a cohort sampled during active COVID-19.

This chain joins TRBV4-1 and TRBJ2-3, with TRBD1 as a possible D gene (7 bases). The CDR3 totals 17 residues. Per germline, CDR1 MGHRA and CDR2 YSYEKL. The germline V and J ends were trimmed by 0 bases and 5 bases, with 18 bases remaining between them. This CDR3 is CASSQDRGLRGRDTQYF. Here the CDR3 DNA reads TGCGCCAGCAGCCAAGATAGGGGACTCAGGGGGAGAGATACGCAGTATTTT.

The sample holds one count of this clone. The chain has TRBV4-1 and TRBJ2-5; perhaps TRBD1 as D (5 bases). CDR1 and CDR2 from the germline V gene are MGHRA and YSYEKL. Between the trimmed V and J ends, which lost 8 bases and 5 bases, there was a span of 18 bases. CDR3 length equals 14 residues. The CDR3 here is CASWRQGRGETQYF. The CDR3 nucleotides are TGCGCCAGCTGGCGGCAGGGCCGTGGGGAGACCCAGTACTTC.

The chain carries TRBV7-9 and TRBJ2-5, with 8 nucleotides matching TRBD2. Trimming cost V 6 bases and J 2 bases; bases outside gene matches: 17. The CDR3 runs 18 residues. The germline V gene has CDR1 SEHNR and CDR2 FQNEAQ (reference sequence). The DNA for the CDR3 is TGTGCCAGCAGTAAAACGTCCAGCGGGGGACGGCGACAAGAGACCCAGTACTTC. It specifies CASSKTSSGGRRQETQYF.

The V gene is TRBV4-1, the J gene TRBJ2-7; 14 bases map to TRBD2. The V gene end was trimmed by 4 bases and the J gene end by 1 base; junction bases not matched to a gene: 9. The CDR3 totals 18 residues. The germline CDR1 and CDR2 sequences are MGHRA and YSYEKL. The CDR3 sequence: CASSPQGLAGARSYEQYF. CDR3 DNA: TGCGCCAGCAGCCCACAGGGACTAGCGGGGGCCCGGTCCTACGAGCAGTACTTC.

This sequence joins TRBV7-2 and TRBJ1-1; D is undetermined. Germline CDR1 and CDR2: SGHTA and FQGNSA. V gave up 2 bases and J gave up 4 bases, with 11 bases separating them. The CDR3 consists of 14 residues. The chain's CDR3 is CASSLNGGVTEAFF. Here the CDR3 DNA reads TGTGCCAGCAGCTTAAACGGCGGGGTCACTGAAGCTTTCTTT.

J is TRBJ1-4 and V is TRBV18; a weak D match, TRBD1 (6 bases). The CDR3 totals 14 residues. Trimming removed 6 bases at V and 2 bases at J, with 10 bases between. In germline, CDR1 is KGHSH, CDR2 LQKENI. The CDR3 DNA follows: TGTGCCAGCTCCCAAGACAGGACTAATGAAAAACTGTTTTTT. Its protein is CASSQDRTNEKLFF.

J is TRBJ1-4 and V is TRBV18; D is undetermined. The CDR3 consists of 12 residues. Trimming left V 3 bases short and J 4 bases short, with 3 bases between. From germline, CDR1 is KGHSH and CDR2 LQKENI. The CDR3 loop is CASSPNNEKLFF. CDR3 coding DNA: TGTGCCAGCTCACCCAATAATGAAAAACTGTTTTTT.

The chain couples TRBV7-9 to TRBJ1-5; possible D gene TRBD1, 5 bases. Germline lookup yields CDR1 SEHNR and CDR2 FQNEAQ (reference sequence). V lost 4 bases and J 1 base, leaving 5 bases between the germline ends. CDR3 length equals 13 residues. Written as DNA, the CDR3 is TGTGCCAGCAGCTCAGGGAGCAATCAGCCCCAGCATTTT. Translating it yields CASSSGSNQPQHF.

The CDR3: CASSLVGVPTQYF. In DNA form, the CDR3 reads TGTGCCAGCAGCTTAGTCGGGGTTCCTACGCAGTATTTT. The chain uses TRBV11-3 and TRBJ2-3; possible D gene TRBD2, 5 bases. Trimming took 1 base from V and 8 from J, leaving 10 bases between them. Germline CDR1 SGHNT, CDR2 YENEEA. The CDR3 totals 13 residues.

This chain connects TRBV19 to TRBJ1-5; the D is unclear. Germline CDR1 is LNHDA and CDR2 is SQIVND (reference sequence). The germline V and J ends were trimmed by 5 bases and 2 bases, with 16 bases remaining between them. The CDR3 consists of 16 residues. This chain's CDR3 is CASSHPQIEGNQPQHF. CDR3 DNA sequence: TGTGCCAGTAGTCACCCCCAGATAGAGGGCAATCAGCCCCAGCATTTT.

The genes are TRBV5-1 and TRBJ2-7; TRBD1 matches at 8 bases. This CDR3 comprises 14 residues. Germline V gene sequence: CDR1 SGHRS, CDR2 YFSETQ. J lost 0 bases, V lost 5 bases, and 4 bases had no gene match. The CDR3 protein is CASRGTGHSYEQYF. The DNA for the CDR3 is TGCGCCAGCAGAGGGACAGGTCACTCCTACGAGCAGTACTTC.

This sequence joins TRBV15 and TRBJ2-2; TRBD1 matches at 9 bases. Germline CDR1 reads LNHNV; CDR2 reads YYDKDF (reference sequence). J gave up 7 bases and V 2 bases, and 8 bases lay outside the gene matches. The CDR3 is 16 amino acids. The CDR3: CATSRSPGQGGGELFF. CDR3 bases: TGTGCCACCAGCAGATCACCGGGACAGGGAGGCGGGGAGCTGTTTTTT.

V gene TRBV7-3 combines with J gene TRBJ2-2; 11 bases are shared with TRBD2. The CDR3 length is 16 residues. CDR1 is SGHTA and CDR2 is FQGTGA in the germline V gene. With V trimmed by 3 bases and J by 5 bases, 5 bases remained unmatched. The CDR3: CASSLTSGVYTGELFF. In DNA form, the CDR3 reads TGTGCCAGCAGCTTGACTAGCGGGGTCTATACCGGGGAGCTGTTTTTT.

This clone was counted a single time. The CDR3 here is CASREKGEGQFF. CDR3 DNA: TGTGCCAGCAGGGAAAAGGGAGAAGGGCAGTTCTTC. V gene TRBV6-4 combines with J gene TRBJ2-1; D might be TRBD2 (5 bases). V was shortened by 6 bases and J by 12 bases, with 15 bases between the two germline ends. This CDR3 is built from 12 residues. Germline V CDR1 and CDR2: MRHNA, SNTAGT.